These 27 T cell receptor beta chains were all obtained from the same sample, sequenced in a study of blood T cell repertoires in COVID-19. TCRdb's copy holds only in-frame clones and misses some; the assay was immunoSEQ multiplex PCR. The sample holds some 93,000 clones, approximately 86% seen once. Sequences were obtained from peripheral blood. These receptor sequences come from a woman older than 75 with acute or convalescent COVID-19.

The CDR3 coding sequence is TGTGCCAGCAGGGGGACACCAAACACCGGGGAGCTGTTTTTT. The encoded protein is CASRGTPNTGELFF. The chain is built from TRBV2 and TRBJ2-2; the D gene is possibly TRBD1 (6 bases). Germline V gene sequence: CDR1 SNHLY, CDR2 FYNNEI. This CDR3 spans 14 amino acids. Trimming stripped 6 bases from V and 2 bases from J, with 10 bases between.

V is TRBV5-6 and J is TRBJ2-2; D not certain. The CDR3 runs to 13 residues. The V gene lost 2 bases and the J gene lost 1 base, with 3 bases spanning the gap. Germline lookup yields CDR1 SGHDT and CDR2 YYEEEE. CDR3 amino acids: CASSFGNTGELFF. The CDR3 coding sequence is TGTGCCAGCAGCTTCGGGAACACCGGGGAGCTGTTTTTT.

The genes are TRBV10-3 and TRBJ1-2; possibly TRBD1 for D (5 bases). The ends were cut back, 3 bases at V and 7 bases at J, with 12 bases in the middle. The CDR3 spans 13 residues. CDR1 ENHRY and CDR2 SYGVKD come from the germline V gene. The DNA for the CDR3 is TGTGCCATCAGTGACCCTGGGAGGGGTGGCTACACCTTC. It encodes CAISDPGRGGYTF.

CDR3 sequence (DNA): TGTGCCAGCTCCCCGAGCGACAGCACTTACTATGGCTACACCTTC. This encodes CASSPSDSTYYGYTF. The chain couples TRBV18 to TRBJ1-2, with D possibly matching TRBD1 (5 bases). Germline lookup yields CDR1 KGHSH and CDR2 LQKENI. Trimming shortened V by 6 bases and J by 3 bases, and 17 bases separated the two germline ends. CDR3 length equals 15 residues.

This chain links TRBV5-4 with TRBJ1-4; 11 bases agree with TRBD1. Trimming cost V 4 bases and J 8 bases; bases outside gene matches: 7. Germline values: CDR1 SGHNT, CDR2 YYREEE (reference sequence). This CDR3 region has 15 residues. The CDR3 nucleotides read TGTGCCAGCAGCACCCCGGGACAGGGGGGCGAAAAACTGTTTTTT. This gives the protein CASSTPGQGGEKLFF.

The V gene is TRBV5-6, the J gene TRBJ1-2, with D perhaps matching TRBD1 (6 bases). CDR1 is SGHDT and CDR2 is YYEEEE in the germline V gene. Trimming removed 2 bases at V and 0 bases at J, with 11 bases between. The CDR3 is 15 amino acids. The CDR3 DNA follows: TGTGCCAGCAGCTTTAGAGGGGGAGCTAACTATGGCTACACCTTC. This codes for CASSFRGGANYGYTF.

V is TRBV7-9 and J is TRBJ1-5; 10 nucleotides agree with TRBD1. This CDR3 is 16 amino acids long. After removal of 5 bases from V and 2 bases from J, the junction contained 6 bases not matched to a gene. Per germline, CDR1 SEHNR and CDR2 FQNEAQ (reference sequence). The DNA of the CDR3 is TGTGCCAGCAGCCCGGGACAGGGGCTGGGCAATCAGCCCCAGCATTTT. This sequence encodes CASSPGQGLGNQPQHF.

The chain combines TRBV3-1 (or the pseudogene TRBV3-2) with TRBJ2-1; 10 nucleotides match TRBD2. Looked up from germline, CDR1 is LGHDT and CDR2 is YNNKEL (reference sequence). The CDR3 extends over 17 amino acids. V lost 1 base to trimming and J lost 8 bases; unmatched junction nucleotides: 11. The CDR3 sequence is CASSQVLAGGGADEQFF. In nucleotides, the CDR3 is TGTGCCAGCAGCCAAGTTTTAGCGGGGGGAGGGGCGGATGAGCAGTTCTTC.

V is TRBV6-6 and J is TRBJ1-5; D gene ambiguous. The length of the CDR3 is 15 residues. CDR1 and CDR2 (germline): MNHNY, SVGAGI (reference sequence). V was trimmed by 2 bases and J by 0 bases, leaving 8 bases between them. CDR3 sequence reads: CASSYKGGSNQPQHF. CDR3 nucleotide sequence: TGTGCCAGCAGTTACAAGGGAGGTAGCAATCAGCCCCAGCATTTT.

The chain recombines TRBV2 with TRBJ1-1; D remains unclear. This CDR3 has 14 amino acids. Trimming cost V 7 bases and J 7 bases, with 19 bases left between them. CDR1 and CDR2 from the germline V gene are SNHLY and FYNNEI. CDR3 bases: TGTGCCAGCATGGTCGATATGTTTGAGGGTGAAGCTTTCTTT. Residues: CASMVDMFEGEAFF. Full variable domain (remainder filled in from reference TRBV2 and TRBJ1-1): EPEVTQTPSHQVTQMGQEVILRCVPISNHLYFYWYRQILGQKVEFLVSFYNNEISEKSEIFDDQFSVERPDGSNFTLKIRSTKLEDSAMYFCASMVDMFEGEAFFGQGTRLTVV.

The J gene is TRBJ1-1, the V gene TRBV5-1; TRBD1 aligns across 7 bases. The V gene's germline CDR1 is SGHRS and CDR2 YFSETQ. The CDR3 is made up of 16 amino acids. Trimming removed 0 bases from V and 8 bases from J; junction bases left unmatched: 13. In DNA, the CDR3 is TGCGCCAGCAGCTTGGGACCCAGGACAGGAACAGGAGAAGCTTTCTTT. Protein sequence: CASSLGPRTGTGEAFF. The complete variable domain, with remaining parts taken from reference TRBV5-1 and TRBJ1-1, reads KAGVTQTPRYLIKTRGQQVTLSCSPISGHRSVSWYQQTPGQGLQFLFEYFSETQRNKGNFPGRFSGRQFSNSRSEMNVSTLELGDSALYLCASSLGPRTGTGEAFFGQGTRLTVV.

The chain carries TRBV9 and TRBJ2-6; no reliable D call. The CDR3 spans 14 residues. Trimming left V 1 base short and J 2 bases short, with 4 bases between. CDR1 and CDR2 (germline): SGDLS, YYNGEE. CDR3 loop: CASSVFTGANVLTF. The CDR3 DNA reads as TGTGCCAGCAGCGTATTCACTGGGGCCAACGTCCTGACTTTC.

The gene calls are TRBV6-5 and TRBJ2-2; TRBD1 agrees at 7 bases. This CDR3 has 15 residues. J lost 6 bases, V lost 6 bases, and 10 bases had no gene match. The germline V gene has CDR1 MNHEY and CDR2 SVGAGI. For the CDR3, the DNA is TGTGCCAGCAGCACAAAGGGGGCGTCATCCGGGGAGCTGTTTTTT. It encodes CASSTKGASSGELFF.

The V gene is TRBV21-1, the J gene TRBJ1-1. TRBV21-1 has pseudogene status. CDR3 size: 13 residues. The DNA for the CDR3 is TGTGCCAGCAGCAAAGGGAGGAACACTGAAGCTTTCTTT. Its protein product is CASSKGRNTEAFF.

The chain combines TRBV18 with TRBJ2-2; possibly TRBD1 for D (5 bases). V was trimmed by 2 bases and J by 4 bases, leaving 14 bases between them. Germline V gene data show CDR1 as KGHSH and CDR2 as LQKENI. The CDR3 runs to 16 residues. Here the CDR3 reads CASSPGANPITGELFF. CDR3 nucleotides: TGTGCCAGCTCACCAGGGGCCAACCCGATCACCGGGGAGCTGTTTTTT.

The rearrangement joins TRBV18 to TRBJ1-2; 9 positions match TRBD1. The CDR3 is 15 residues long. Germline CDR1 and CDR2: KGHSH and LQKENI. The V gene end was trimmed by 3 bases and the J gene end by 8 bases; junction bases not matched to a gene: 10. CDR3 region: CASSPSPQGAEGYTF. CDR3 DNA sequence: TGTGCCAGCTCACCCTCTCCACAGGGGGCGGAGGGCTACACCTTC.

This chain links TRBV5-1 with TRBJ2-5, with 12 bases matching TRBD2. From germline, CDR1 is SGHRS and CDR2 YFSETQ. Germline trimming cut 2 bases from V and 5 bases from J; bases unmatched to any gene: 4. The CDR3 has 15 residues. CDR3 DNA sequence: TGCGCCAGCAGCTTTCCCGGGACTAGCGGGGAGACCCAGTACTTC. Amino acid sequence: CASSFPGTSGETQYF.

This sequence joins TRBV12-2 and TRBJ1-2; TRBD1, the table's D call, was not compared with the DNA. TRBV12-2 is annotated as a pseudogene. The CDR3 totals 13 residues. The CDR3, as DNA: TGTGCAAGTCGCTCCAGACAGGGGGGCGGCTACACCTTC. Protein sequence: CASRSRQGGGYTF.

The gene calls are TRBV7-8 and TRBJ2-5; 9 bases align to TRBD1. CDR1 SGHVS and CDR2 FQNEAQ come from the germline V gene. V gave up 5 bases and J gave up 4 bases; unmatched junction bases: 8. The CDR3 loop spans 15 amino acids. The DNA of the CDR3 is TGTGCCAGCAGCAGGACAGGGGTCGGGGGAGAGACCCAGTACTTC. Translating it yields CASSRTGVGGETQYF.

The rearrangement uses TRBV6-5 and TRBJ2-7; 9 nucleotides align to TRBD1. The CDR3 is 15 amino acids. V shed 2 bases and J 4 bases; nucleotides not matched to a gene: 6. The V gene's germline CDR1 is MNHEY and CDR2 SVGAGI. The DNA for the CDR3 is TGTGCCAGCAGTTACATGATGGACAGGGGTTACGAGCAGTACTTC. Its translation: CASSYMMDRGYEQYF.

The chain combines TRBV6-1 with TRBJ1-1; 7 bases line up with TRBD1. V was pared by 0 bases and J by 0 bases, with 4 bases of the junction left unmatched. Germline V CDR1 and CDR2: MNHNS, SASEGT. The CDR3 totals 16 residues. The CDR3 bases are TGTGCCAGCAGTGAAGCTGTGGACAGGATGAACACTGAAGCTTTCTTT. Translation gives CASSEAVDRMNTEAFF.

As regards this clone: Other DNA sequences from this sample encode an identical CDR3 as well. CDR3 nucleotide sequence: TGTGCCAGCAGTTCACGGGGGGTGAACACTGAAGCTTTCTTT. Translated: CASSSRGVNTEAFF. V and J are TRBV6-5 and TRBJ1-1; possibly TRBD1 for D (5 bases). The V end lost 4 bases, the J end lost 0 bases, and 9 bases lay between the germline ends. Germline CDR1 is MNHEY and CDR2 is SVGAGI. The CDR3 runs to 14 residues.

This chain connects TRBV10-3 to TRBJ1-4; 8 nucleotides align to TRBD1. The germline V gene encodes CDR1 ENHRY and CDR2 SYGVKD. With V trimmed by 10 bases and J by 7 bases, 8 bases remained unmatched. The CDR3 is 13 residues long. CDR3: CATGTGRGEKLFF. The CDR3 bases are TGTGCCACCGGGACAGGCCGGGGTGAAAAACTGTTTTTT.

This chain connects TRBV6-5 to TRBJ1-3, with TRBD1 as a possible D gene (6 bases). CDR1 is MNHEY and CDR2 is SVGAGI in the germline V gene. Trimming removed 2 bases from V and 0 bases from J, with 8 bases in between. The CDR3 covers 15 residues. CDR3 coding DNA: TGTGCCAGCAGTTACGGGGGCTCCTCTGGAAACACCATATATTTT. As protein: CASSYGGSSGNTIYF.

The chain employs TRBV5-4 and TRBJ2-3, with D possibly matching TRBD2 (6 bases). The germline gives CDR1 SGHNT, CDR2 YYREEE (reference sequence). V was pared by 4 bases and J by 6 bases, with 21 bases between. The CDR3 spans 16 residues. The CDR3 nucleotides read TGTGCCAGCAGCGAGGGACTTTCCACCCCGGGGGATACGCAGTATTTT. Protein: CASSEGLSTPGDTQYF.

This clone was observed a single time. The chain has TRBV28 and TRBJ1-5, with 10 bases lining up with TRBD1. This CDR3 comprises 15 residues. The germline V gene encodes CDR1 MDHEN and CDR2 SYDVKM. V lost 7 bases and J lost 6; bases outside the gene matches: 9. The CDR3 is CASIDRGLLAQPQHF. The CDR3 coding sequence is TGTGCCAGCATTGACAGGGGGCTTCTAGCTCAGCCCCAGCATTTT.

The rearrangement links TRBV10-1 to TRBJ1-5; D not certain. Germline CDR1 and CDR2: WNHNN and SYGVQD (reference sequence). The CDR3 runs 14 residues. V was shortened by 10 bases and J by 0 bases, with 13 bases between the two germline ends. DNA for the CDR3: TGCGCCACCCCGGCGGGGAATAGCAATCAGCCCCAGCATTTT. Its translation: CATPAGNSNQPQHF.